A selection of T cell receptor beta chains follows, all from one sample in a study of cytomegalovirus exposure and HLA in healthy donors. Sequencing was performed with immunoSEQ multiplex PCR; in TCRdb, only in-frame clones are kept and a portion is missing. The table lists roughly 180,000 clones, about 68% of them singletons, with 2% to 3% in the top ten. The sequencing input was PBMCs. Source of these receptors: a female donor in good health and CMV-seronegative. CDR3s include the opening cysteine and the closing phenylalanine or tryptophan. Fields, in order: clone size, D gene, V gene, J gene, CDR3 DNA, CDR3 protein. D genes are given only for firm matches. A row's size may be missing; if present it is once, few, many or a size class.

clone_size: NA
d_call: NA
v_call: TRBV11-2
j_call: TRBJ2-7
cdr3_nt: TGTGCCAGCAGCTCAGGGAGGGGGTCCGACGAGCAGTACTTC
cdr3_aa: CASSSGRGSDEQYF

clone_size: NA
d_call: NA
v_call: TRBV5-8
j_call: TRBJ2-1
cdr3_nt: TGTGCCAGCAGATTCGGCGAGGGGGGGAGACAGTTCTTC
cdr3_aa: CASRFGEGGRQFF

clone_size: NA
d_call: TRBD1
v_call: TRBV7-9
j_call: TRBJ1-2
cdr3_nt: TGTGCCAGCAGCTTGGGACAGGGGAGGTATGGCTACACCTTC
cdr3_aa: CASSLGQGRYGYTF

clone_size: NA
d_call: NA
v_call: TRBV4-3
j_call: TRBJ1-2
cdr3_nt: TGCGCCAGCAGCCAAAGCCGCGGAAAGGGCTACACCTTC
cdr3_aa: CASSQSRGKGYTF

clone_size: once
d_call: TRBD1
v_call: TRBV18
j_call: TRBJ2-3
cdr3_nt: TGTGCCAGCTCGATCGACAGGGGCACAGATACGCAGTATTTT
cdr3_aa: CASSIDRGTDTQYF

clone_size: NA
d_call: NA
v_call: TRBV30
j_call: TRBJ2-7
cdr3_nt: TGTGCCTGGAGTCCCAAGGGAGACGAGCAGTACTTC
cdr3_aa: CAWSPKGDEQYF

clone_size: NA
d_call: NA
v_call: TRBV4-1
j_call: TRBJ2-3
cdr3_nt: TGCGCCAGCAGCCAAGGGGCGGGAATTCTCCCAGGTACGCAGTATTTT
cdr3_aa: CASSQGAGILPGTQYF

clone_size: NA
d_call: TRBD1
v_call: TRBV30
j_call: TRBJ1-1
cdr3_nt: TGTGCCTGGGCAGGACAGGGGTCGTCTGAAGCTTTCTTT
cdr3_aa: CAWAGQGSSEAFF

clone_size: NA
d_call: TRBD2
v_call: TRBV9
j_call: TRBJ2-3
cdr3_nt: TGTGCCAGCAGCGACGGGGCGGGAGACACAGATACGCAGTATTTT
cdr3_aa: CASSDGAGDTDTQYF

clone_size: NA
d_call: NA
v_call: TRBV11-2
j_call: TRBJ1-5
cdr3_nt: TGTGCCAGCAGCTTGGGCAGCTATAGCAATCAGCCCCAGCATTTT
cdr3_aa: CASSLGSYSNQPQHF

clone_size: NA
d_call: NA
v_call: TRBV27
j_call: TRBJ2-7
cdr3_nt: TGTGCCAGCAGTTTGGTGCAGGGCAACGAGCAGTACTTC
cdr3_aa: CASSLVQGNEQYF

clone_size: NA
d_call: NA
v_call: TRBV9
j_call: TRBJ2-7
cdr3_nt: TGTGCCAGCAGCCCAAAGGCGGTTTCCTACGAGCAGTACTTC
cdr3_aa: CASSPKAVSYEQYF

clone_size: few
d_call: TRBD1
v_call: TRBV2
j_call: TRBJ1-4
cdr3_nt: TGTGCCAGCATCGGGACAGGGGGCTCTGTTGGAAAACTGTTTTTT
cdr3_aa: CASIGTGGSVGKLFF

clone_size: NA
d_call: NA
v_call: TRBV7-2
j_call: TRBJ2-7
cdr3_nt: TGTGCCAGCAGCACGTCAGACAGGCCGATGTACGAGCAGTACTTC
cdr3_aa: CASSTSDRPMYEQYF